This T cell receptor beta chain comes out of a study of preoperative IRX-2 immunotherapy in early breast cancer. Described treatment: preoperative locoregional IRX-2 cytokine immunotherapy. Only in-frame clones appear in the TCRdb table, and some are missing; sequencing was by immunoSEQ multiplex PCR. In the table there are more than 20,000 clones, more than 80% of which are singletons. Germline-derived CDR1 and CDR2 are SGDLS and YYNGEE. The CDR3 runs 13 residues. V lost 5 bases to trimming and J lost 3 bases, with 11 bases between them. The specimen was lymph node tissue, collected after IRX-2 immunotherapy. V is TRBV9 and J is TRBJ1-1, with D hard to call. This receptor was taken from a human donor with breast cancer. CDR3 DNA: TGTGCCAGCAGTGAAGAGGCATACACTGAAGCTTTCTTT. Translated: CASSEEAYTEAFF.